Listed below are T cell receptor beta chains from one sample, sequenced in a study of blood T cell repertoires in COVID-19. Sequencing used immunoSEQ multiplex PCR; TCRdb keeps in-frame clones, though not all of them. This sample has some 260,000 clones, with roughly 85% found just once. The specimen was peripheral blood. The origin of the receptors is a young woman with acute or convalescent COVID-19. Each CDR3 is given with its conserved first and last residue. D genes are given only for firm matches. Some rows have no size entry. The others give once, few or many, or a class for an expanded clone.

. | TRBJ2-7 | TRBV29-1 | . | CSVGRGPGYEQYF | TGCAGCGTCGGCCGAGGACCGGGATACGAGCAGTACTTC
. | TRBJ2-1 | TRBV7-9 | . | CASSLVPSGEQFF | TGTGCCAGCAGCTTAGTCCCCTCAGGCGAGCAGTTCTTC
TRBD2 | TRBJ2-1 | TRBV30 | . | CAWTTHTLAGDYNEQFF | TGTGCCTGGACAACGCATACACTAGCGGGAGATTACAATGAGCAGTTCTTC
TRBD2 | TRBJ2-1 | TRBV4-1 | . | CASSQIGTSDEQFF | TGCGCCAGCAGCCAAATCGGCACTAGCGATGAGCAGTTCTTC
. | TRBJ1-4 | TRBV5-1 | few | CASSLGFQGLGEKLFF | TGCGCCAGCAGCCTAGGATTCCAGGGGTTGGGTGAAAAACTGTTTTTT
. | TRBJ2-5 | TRBV18 | . | CASSNRGALKETQYF | TGTGCCAGCTCAAATCGGGGGGCCCTTAAAGAGACCCAGTACTTC
TRBD2 | TRBJ2-7 | TRBV14 | . | CASSQTGTSGRHEQYF | TGTGCCAGCAGCCAAACTGGGACTAGCGGGAGACACGAGCAGTACTTC
TRBD1 | TRBJ1-2 | TRBV9 | . | CASSAGQEISGYTF | TGTGCCAGCAGCGCGGGACAGGAGATATCTGGCTACACCTTC
TRBD2 | TRBJ2-7 | TRBV6-5 | . | CASSYGREFDEQYF | TGTGCCAGCAGTTACGGGCGGGAGTTTGACGAGCAGTACTTC
. | TRBJ2-3 | TRBV7-2 | . | CASSLVAPFPKHTDTQYF | TGTGCCAGCAGCTTAGTAGCCCCTTTCCCGAAACACACAGATACGCAGTATTTT
. | TRBJ2-1 | TRBV4-3 | . | CASSQDLGTNRGKQFF | TGCGCCAGCAGCCAAGATCTTGGGACAAACCGAGGGAAGCAGTTCTTC
. | TRBJ2-3 | TRBV29-1 | . | CSGDPGTVPDTQYF | TGCAGCGGAGACCCAGGCACCGTCCCAGATACGCAGTATTTT